One sample yielded the 29 T cell receptor beta chains listed below, sequenced in a study of T-cell memory formation after mild COVID-19. TCRdb recomputed calls from the 5' RACE reads with MiXCR, one row per CDR3 protein. Among roughly 100,000 distinct CDR3 sequences listed, around 11% were seen once. The sample comprised PBMCs or a T cell subset sorted from them (not recorded which). The receptors were sampled from an adult woman who had mild COVID-19 (a few samples of this study predate the infection). Cell type and time point are not known.

This clonotype was picked up a small number of times. V usage is TRBV19 and J usage is TRBJ1-2, with D unresolved. The CDR3 contains 11 residues. Germline V gives CDR1 LNHDA, CDR2 SQIVND (reference sequence). Trimming cost V 4 bases and J 4 bases, with 4 bases left between them. This chain's CDR3 is CASSTSYGYTF. The CDR3 DNA is TGTGCCAGTAGTACTTCCTATGGCTACACCTTC.

The rearrangement uses TRBV6-5 and TRBJ2-1; weak D call: TRBD1 (5 bases). CDR3 length equals 14 residues. The V and J ends lost 7 bases and 7 bases respectively, with 17 bases between them. Germline V CDR1 and CDR2: MNHEY, SVGAGI. The CDR3 region is CASNRVGEGNEQFF. The CDR3 region has the DNA TGTGCCAGCAACCGGGTAGGGGAAGGGAATGAGCAGTTCTTC.

The chain joins TRBV5-1 to TRBJ2-3, with no clear D. The CDR3 consists of 14 residues. Trimming left V 0 bases short and J 6 bases short, with 11 bases between. Looked up from germline, CDR1 is SGHRS and CDR2 is YFSETQ. CDR3 nucleotides: TGCGCCAGCAGCTTGGCGGAGCCGGTGGATACGCAGTATTTT. Encoded protein: CASSLAEPVDTQYF. Variable domain in full (rest from reference TRBV5-1 and TRBJ2-3): KAGVTQTPRYLIKTRGQQVTLSCSPISGHRSVSWYQQTPGQGLQFLFEYFSETQRNKGNFPGRFSGRQFSNSRSEMNVSTLELGDSALYLCASSLAEPVDTQYFGPGTRLTVL.

The chain employs TRBV15 and TRBJ2-7, with D perhaps being TRBD1 or TRBD2 (5 bases each). This CDR3 has 15 amino acids. CDR1 and CDR2 from the germline V gene are LNHNV and YYDKDF (reference sequence). Trimming stripped 5 bases from V and 3 bases from J, with 17 bases between. The CDR3 DNA reads TGTGCCACCAGCGAGGGGCCCGGGGCTAGCTACGAGCAGTACTTC. It encodes CATSEGPGASYEQYF.

The chain uses TRBV12-3 or TRBV12-4 and TRBJ2-1; D is ambiguous. The CDR3 extends over 12 amino acids. The germline V and J ends were trimmed by 5 bases and 9 bases, with 11 bases remaining between them. CDR3 DNA sequence: TGTGCCAGCAGTCAAACCATGGGTGAGCAGTTCTTC. Protein: CASSQTMGEQFF.

V is TRBV10-3 and J is TRBJ2-5, with D tentatively TRBD1 or TRBD2 (6 bases each). The CDR3 runs to 16 residues. Trimming shortened V by 2 bases and J by 5 bases, and 18 bases separated the two germline ends. Germline V CDR1 and CDR2: ENHRY, SYGVKD. The CDR3: CAISEDSWGAWETQYF. CDR3 nucleotide sequence: TGTGCCATCAGTGAGGATAGCTGGGGGGCCTGGGAGACCCAGTACTTC.

In its sample, this clonotype was seen a few times. J is TRBJ2-3 and V is TRBV12-3 or TRBV12-4; D is unclear. V lost 3 bases to trimming and J lost 6 bases, with 7 bases between them. CDR3 length: 12 amino acids. The CDR3 sequence is CASSFSADTQYF. The CDR3 bases are TGTGCCAGCAGTTTTTCAGCGGATACGCAGTATTTT.

CDR3 sequence reads: CASTEGTAYEQYF. The CDR3 nucleotides read TGCGCCAGCACGGAGGGGACGGCCTACGAGCAGTACTTC. The chain uses TRBV5-1 and TRBJ2-7; D may be TRBD2 (6 bases). The CDR3 contains 13 residues. The V end was cut by 6 bases, the J end by 2 bases, with 12 bases between. Germline-derived CDR1 and CDR2 are SGHRS and YFSETQ.

In its sample, this clonotype was seen many times. V gene TRBV12-3 or TRBV12-4 combines with J gene TRBJ2-5; TRBD2 matches 11 bases. Trimming took 5 bases from V and 2 from J; bases not matched to a gene: 7. The CDR3 is 16 residues long. CDR3 in amino acids: CASSPSGGPTQETQYF. As DNA, the CDR3 is TGTGCCAGCAGTCCTAGCGGGGGGCCCACACAAGAGACCCAGTACTTC.

This clonotype was observed a handful of times. V and J are TRBV11-2 and TRBJ2-7, with TRBD2 as a possible D gene (5 bases). Between the trimmed V and J ends, which lost 4 bases and 2 bases, there was a span of 12 bases. The CDR3 contains 14 residues. Germline V lookup: CDR1 SGHAT, CDR2 FQNNGV. DNA for the CDR3: TGTGCCAGCAGCTACCCAGCGGCTACCTACGAGCAGTACTTC. Protein: CASSYPAATYEQYF.

This clonotype appeared many times. The chain joins TRBV7-9 to TRBJ2-7; D gene unclear. Germline CDR1 is SEHNR and CDR2 is FQNEAQ (reference sequence). V was clipped by 5 bases and J by 3 bases, with 11 bases between them. The CDR3 runs to 13 residues. As DNA, the CDR3 is TGTGCCAGCAGCAAACCGAGCCGCTACGAGCAGTACTTC. It translates to CASSKPSRYEQYF.

This chain joins TRBV7-6 and TRBJ2-1; D gene uncertain. CDR3 length equals 11 residues. V was cut by 2 bases and J by 9 bases, with 5 bases left in between. Germline values: CDR1 SGHVS, CDR2 FNYEAQ. In nucleotides, the CDR3 is TGTGCCAGCAGCTTAAGCTCTGAGCAGTTCTTC. Translated: CASSLSSEQFF.

This clonotype was counted between two and nine times. The rearrangement uses TRBV7-9 and TRBJ1-1; weak D call: TRBD1 (6 bases). Trimming shortened V by 3 bases and J by 3 bases, and 11 bases separated the two germline ends. Germline assignment: CDR1 SEHNR and CDR2 FQNEAQ (reference sequence). The CDR3 extends over 14 amino acids. The CDR3 loop is CASSLGQGHTEAFF. Here the CDR3 DNA reads TGTGCCAGCAGCTTGGGGCAGGGGCACACTGAAGCTTTCTTT.

V gene TRBV11-2 combines with J gene TRBJ1-4, with D possibly matching TRBD1 (5 bases). V was clipped by 5 bases and J by 0 bases, with 22 bases between them. Germline CDR1 is SGHAT and CDR2 is FQNNGV. The CDR3 sequence is 19 residues long. The CDR3 DNA reads TGTGCCAGCAGCCGTGATCAATGGAGACAGATGCCAACTAATGAAAAACTGTTTTTT. Amino acid sequence: CASSRDQWRQMPTNEKLFF.

The chain carries TRBV7-3 and TRBJ1-1; 10 nucleotides agree with TRBD1. The germline V gene encodes CDR1 SGHTA and CDR2 FQGTGA. The CDR3 consists of 14 residues. V trimming: 5 bases; J trimming: 6 bases; junction bases outside the gene matches: 6. The DNA of the CDR3 is TGTGCCAGCAGCCCCGGGACAGGGGTTCCTGAAGCTTTCTTT. Encoded protein: CASSPGTGVPEAFF.

The chain uses TRBV19 and TRBJ2-7; D remains unclear. The length of the CDR3 is 12 residues. Trimming removed 3 bases from V and 2 bases from J, with 5 bases in between. CDR1 and CDR2 from the germline V gene are LNHDA and SQIVND (reference sequence). The CDR3 reads CASSIGPYEQYF. The DNA for the CDR3 is TGTGCCAGTAGTATCGGACCCTACGAGCAGTACTTC.

V gene TRBV9 combines with J gene TRBJ2-7; D perhaps matches TRBD2 (7 bases). V was clipped by 4 bases and J by 5 bases, with 16 bases between them. The CDR3 runs 14 residues. Germline V gene sequence: CDR1 SGDLS, CDR2 YYNGEE. CDR3 amino acids: CASSPGEGRDEQYF. CDR3 bases: TGTGCCAGCAGCCCAGGGGAGGGTAGAGACGAGCAGTACTTC.

In this sample, this clonotype turned up a few times. The chain combines TRBV24-1 with TRBJ2-3; D may correspond to TRBD1 or TRBD2 (5 bases each). V shed 4 bases and J shed 0 bases, with 7 bases lying between them. The CDR3 length is 14 residues. Per the germline V gene, CDR1 is KGHDR and CDR2 is SFDVKD. The CDR3 DNA follows: TGTGCCACCAGTGAAAGGGACAGCACAGATACGCAGTATTTT. It translates to CATSERDSTDTQYF.

This clonotype was counted a few times. Here the CDR3 reads CASSLYGQATYEQYF. In DNA, the CDR3 is TGTGCCAGCAGCTTATATGGACAGGCAACCTACGAGCAGTACTTC. The V and J genes are TRBV7-8 and TRBJ2-7, with 7 bases fitting TRBD1. V was clipped by 2 bases and J by 2 bases; unmatched bases: 6. In germline, CDR1 is SGHVS, CDR2 FQNEAQ. The CDR3 is made up of 15 amino acids.

The chain has TRBV7-8 and TRBJ2-1; TRBD2 agrees at 10 bases. The germline V gene has CDR1 SGHVS and CDR2 FQNEAQ. The CDR3 is made up of 15 amino acids. Germline trimming cut 5 bases from V and 5 bases from J; bases unmatched to any gene: 6. The chain's CDR3 is CASSPTSGFDNEQFF. DNA of the CDR3: TGTGCCAGCAGCCCGACTAGCGGGTTCGACAATGAGCAGTTCTTC.

In its sample, this clonotype was seen a few times. The gene calls are TRBV19 and TRBJ2-3, with 7 bases fitting TRBD1. The germline CDR1 and CDR2 sequences are LNHDA and SQIVND (reference sequence). Losses at the gene ends were 2 bases for V and 5 bases for J; bases not matched to a gene: 10. This CDR3 contains 16 residues. The CDR3: CASSIIDREYGDTQYF. The DNA of the CDR3 is TGTGCCAGTAGTATAATCGACAGGGAGTACGGAGATACGCAGTATTTT.

The V and J genes are TRBV15 and TRBJ1-4, with D perhaps matching TRBD1 (5 bases). V was trimmed by 4 bases and J by 7 bases, leaving 28 bases between them. CDR3 length: 19 amino acids. Looked up from germline, CDR1 is LNHNV and CDR2 is YYDKDF (reference sequence). CDR3 DNA sequence: TGTGCCACCAGCACCGGGACCATTGGGAACACGGACCGCACTGAAAAACTGTTTTTT. Translation: CATSTGTIGNTDRTEKLFF.

The J gene is TRBJ1-1, the V gene TRBV9; tentative D call: TRBD1 (5 bases). This CDR3 has 15 amino acids. The V gene's germline CDR1 is SGDLS and CDR2 YYNGEE. The germline V and J ends were trimmed by 0 bases and 0 bases, with 9 bases remaining between them. CDR3 in amino acids: CASSVAGGMNTEAFF. The CDR3 DNA reads as TGTGCCAGCAGCGTAGCGGGGGGGATGAACACTGAAGCTTTCTTT.

This clonotype showed up just a few times. The J gene is TRBJ1-4, the V gene TRBV5-1, with TRBD1 matching 10 bases. Germline V CDR1 and CDR2: SGHRS, YFSETQ. V dropped 5 bases and J dropped 8; count of bases not matched to a gene: 6. This CDR3 is 14 amino acids long. In DNA, the CDR3 is TGCGCCAGCAGGGCAGGACAGGGGGACGAAAAACTGTTTTTT. This encodes CASRAGQGDEKLFF.

The rearrangement links TRBV7-9 to TRBJ2-3, with D possibly matching TRBD2 (7 bases). Germline-derived CDR1 and CDR2 are SEHNR and FQNEAQ (reference sequence). The CDR3 contains 15 residues. V was pared by 8 bases and J by 4 bases, with 19 bases between. CDR3 nucleotide sequence: TGTGCCAGCGCCGAGGAGGGGGGGGGCCCAGATACGCAGTATTTT. Encoded protein: CASAEEGGGPDTQYF.

There are a few counts of this clonotype. The V gene is TRBV27, the J gene TRBJ1-2, with 8 bases fitting TRBD1. Trimming at V came to 5 bases and at J to 5 bases, leaving 7 bases not matched to a gene. The CDR3 has 14 residues. Germline-derived CDR1 and CDR2 are MNHEY and SMNVEV (reference sequence). The CDR3 DNA follows: TGTGCCAGCAGTCCGGACAGGGTGGGGTATGGCTACACCTTC. Its protein is CASSPDRVGYGYTF.

This clonotype occurred a few times. This chain links TRBV6-1 with TRBJ1-1; D ambiguous. The CDR3 extends over 15 amino acids. V dropped 4 bases and J dropped 1 base, with 13 bases sitting between them. Germline lookup yields CDR1 MNHNS and CDR2 SASEGT. The CDR3 sequence: CASSAPTRGNTEAFF. The CDR3, as DNA: TGTGCCAGCAGTGCCCCTACGCGTGGGAACACTGAAGCTTTCTTT.

In this sample, this clonotype turned up a few times. V and J are TRBV20-1 and TRBJ1-2; no clear D. The V end lost 6 bases, the J end lost 4 bases, and 9 bases lay between the germline ends. The CDR3 spans 11 residues. In germline, CDR1 is DFQATT, CDR2 SNEGSKA (reference sequence). CDR3 DNA sequence: TGCAGTGCCGAACGGGGCTATGGCTACACCTTC. Translating it yields CSAERGYGYTF.

This clonotype occurred a few times. The chain combines TRBV7-9 with TRBJ2-7; D is unresolved. V shed 3 bases and J shed 3 bases, with 12 bases lying between them. The CDR3 is made up of 14 amino acids. Per the germline V gene, CDR1 is SEHNR and CDR2 is FQNEAQ (reference sequence). The DNA of the CDR3 is TGTGCCAGCAGCTTCGCCACCAACCTCTACGAGCAGTACTTC. Protein product: CASSFATNLYEQYF.